This TCR beta chain was obtained from a study of neurological immune-mediated disorders. Study findings and constraints: The level of TCR clonal expansion was highest in patients with HTLV-1-associated myelopathy and lowest in multiple sclerosis, where it fell below the level seen in healthy controls. Private repertoires in all groups were suggested, as expanded clones shared no CDR3 amino acid sequences across subjects.

This clonotype was detected many times. The antigen remains unidentified. The cDNA was synthesized by 5'RACE incorporating 10-nucleotide random UMIs. Sequencing runs each generated in excess of 170 million TCR-beta sequences derived from 15-18 subjects. TCRdb re-called the 5' RACE reads with MiXCR, one entry per CDR3 protein. Among 25,000 to 30,000 distinct CDR3 sequences listed, about 12% were seen once. Deletions cut 4 bases from V and 2 bases from J, with 12 bases between. Germline V CDR1 and CDR2: SGHTA, FQGTGA. The CDR3 loop spans 15 amino acids. The rearrangement uses TRBV7-3 and TRBJ2-1; possibly TRBD1 for D (6 bases). This TCR came from a woman in her sixties or seventies in good health. Source material: PBMCs. The CDR3 region is CASSSSTGAYNEQFF. CDR3 DNA sequence: TGTGCCAGCAGCTCCTCGACAGGCGCCTACAATGAGCAGTTCTTC.